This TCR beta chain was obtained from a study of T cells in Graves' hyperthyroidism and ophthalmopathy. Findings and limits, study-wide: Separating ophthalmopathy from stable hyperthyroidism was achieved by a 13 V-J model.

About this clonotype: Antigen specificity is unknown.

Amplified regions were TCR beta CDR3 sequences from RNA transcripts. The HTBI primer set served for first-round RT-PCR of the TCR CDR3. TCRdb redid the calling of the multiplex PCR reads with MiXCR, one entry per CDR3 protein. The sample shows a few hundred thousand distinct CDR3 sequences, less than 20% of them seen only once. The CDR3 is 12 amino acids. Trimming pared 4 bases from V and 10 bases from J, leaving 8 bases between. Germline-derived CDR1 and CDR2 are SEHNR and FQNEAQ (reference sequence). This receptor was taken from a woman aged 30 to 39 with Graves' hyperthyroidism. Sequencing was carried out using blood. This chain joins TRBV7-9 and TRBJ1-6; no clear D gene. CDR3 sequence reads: CASSSEVSPLHF. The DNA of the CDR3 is TGTGCCAGCAGCTCGGAGGTGTCACCCCTCCACTTT.